This T cell receptor (beta chain) is from a study of T cells after yellow fever vaccination. Findings of the study overall: Post-booster samples contained most primary-vaccination clones (more than 95% CD4, less than 90% CD8). Contamination by abundant bulk-population clonotypes could be present in FACS-sorted repertoires. It was a small share of clonotypes that appeared in both CD4 and CD8 compartments.

This clonotype was counted a few times. Its antigen is not known. The germline V gene encodes CDR1 MNHEY and CDR2 SVGAGI. The CDR3 spans 18 residues. Unmatched junction bases numbered 16, after V lost 2 bases and J lost 7 bases. Synthesis of TCR cDNA relied on 5'RACE template switching, which attached a universal primer site and UMIs. One entry per CDR3 protein, called by TCRdb with MiXCR from the 5' RACE reads. The table has roughly 340,000 distinct CDR3 sequences, 8.5% to 10% seen once. The sample here was PBMCs, taken on the day of the first yellow fever vaccination. V gene TRBV6-5 combines with J gene TRBJ1-5; 8 nucleotides match TRBD1. This clonotype was obtained from a young man who received the YFV17D yellow fever vaccine. This chain's CDR3 is CASSYRGRGLILGQPQHF. CDR3 coding DNA: TGTGCCAGCAGTTACAGAGGCAGGGGGCTTATCTTAGGACAGCCCCAGCATTTT.